This T cell receptor (beta chain) was documented in a study of OX40 agonist ivuxolimab in advanced cancers. Study at large: Three dose-escalation patients had partial responses: one with hepatocellular carcinoma and two with cutaneous melanoma. Study-wide points: Fewer expanded clones were found on average in CD4+ than in CD8+ T cells. Among the lowest levels of clonal expansion were found in partial responders at 0.1-3.0 mg/kg.

In the case of this clone: Its antigen is not identified.

The CDR3 totals 13 residues. Produced via immunoSEQ multiplex PCR; TCRdb's table is partial and in-frame only. The sample contains under 50,000 clones, 86% of which appear only once. The sample consisted of CD4+ or CD8+ T cells sorted from blood, taken in a trial of the OX40 agonist ivuxolimab. This receptor was identified in an adult with an advanced solid tumor such as melanoma, head and neck, liver or kidney cancer. This chain joins TRBV21-1 and TRBJ1-1; no check of the table's D call, TRBD1, against the DNA was made. TRBV21-1 is tagged as a pseudogene. CDR3 coding DNA: TGTGCCAGCAGGTCAGGAATTCGCACTGAAGCTTTCTTT. Translated, it gives CASRSGIRTEAFF.